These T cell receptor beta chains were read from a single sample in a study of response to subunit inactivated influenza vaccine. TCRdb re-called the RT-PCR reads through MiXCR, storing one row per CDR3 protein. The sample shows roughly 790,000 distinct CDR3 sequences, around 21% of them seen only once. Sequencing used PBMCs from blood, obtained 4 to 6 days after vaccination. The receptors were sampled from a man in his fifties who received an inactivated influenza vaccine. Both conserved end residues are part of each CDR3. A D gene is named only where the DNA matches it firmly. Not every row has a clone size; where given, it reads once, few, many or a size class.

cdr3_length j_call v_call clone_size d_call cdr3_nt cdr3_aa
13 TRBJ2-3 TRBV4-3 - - TGCGCCAGCAGCCAAGATGGGCCAGATACGCAGTATTTT CASSQDGPDTQYF
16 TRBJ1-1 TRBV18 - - TGTGCCAGCTCACCTTCGTCTGCACTTGGGGGCACTGAAGCTTTCTTT CASSPSSALGGTEAFF
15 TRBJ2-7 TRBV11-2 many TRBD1 TGTGCCAGCAGCCCGGACAGGAGTAAAACCTACGAGCAGTACTTC CASSPDRSKTYEQYF
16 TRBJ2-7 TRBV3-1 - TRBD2 TGTGCCAGCAGCCAAAGGCGACTAGCGGCCTCCTACGAGCAGTACTTC CASSQRRLAASYEQYF
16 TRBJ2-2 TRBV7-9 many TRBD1 TGTGCCAGCAGACACGACAGGGGGCTCGGCACCGGGGAGCTGTTTTTT CASRHDRGLGTGELFF
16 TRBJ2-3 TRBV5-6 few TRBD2 TGTGCCAGCAGCCATACTAGCGGGAGGTTTACAGATACGCAGTATTTT CASSHTSGRFTDTQYF
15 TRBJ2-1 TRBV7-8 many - TGTGCCAGCAGCCACGGGAGCCTCACCTACAATGAGCAGTTCTTC CASSHGSLTYNEQFF
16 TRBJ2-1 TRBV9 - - TGTGCCAGCAGCGTTTTTCCGGAGGCCTCCTACAATGAGCAGTTCTTC CASSVFPEASYNEQFF
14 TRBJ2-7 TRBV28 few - TGTGCCAGCAGTTTAGTAAGGAGTGTCGGCGAGCAGTACTTC CASSLVRSVGEQYF
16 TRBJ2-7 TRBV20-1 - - TGCAGTGCTAGAGCAGCTCGGGGGGCTCTCCTATACGAGCAGTACTTC CSARAARGALLYEQYF